The next 15 T cell receptor beta chains were all read from a single sample in a study of T cell responses to AZD1222 COVID-19 vaccine. Repertoires were generated with immunoSEQ multiplex PCR, while TCRdb's copy carries only in-frame clones and drops some. Among tens of thousands of clones listed, 92% were seen once. Specimen: peripheral blood, collected on day 0 of AZD1222 vaccination. Receptor source: an adult in good health.

V gene TRBV28 combines with J gene TRBJ2-3; D is tentatively TRBD1 or TRBD2 (5 bases each). V was trimmed by 6 bases and J by 0 bases, leaving 16 bases between them. CDR3 size: 16 residues. Per germline, CDR1 MDHEN and CDR2 SYDVKM. CDR3 DNA sequence: TGTGCCAGCAGACTGGGGCCGGGACCGAGCACAGATACGCAGTATTTT. Translated: CASRLGPGPSTDTQYF.

V and J are TRBV30 and TRBJ2-7; D is possibly TRBD2 (6 bases). CDR3 length: 15 residues. V was clipped by 1 base and J by 4 bases, with 17 bases between them. Germline CDR1 GTSNPN, CDR2 SVGIG (reference sequence). The DNA of the CDR3 is TGTGCCTGGAGTGCCAATAGGGCGGGATCGTACGAGCAGTACTTC. It translates to CAWSANRAGSYEQYF.

This chain uses TRBV6-4 with TRBJ1-5; D is undetermined. The CDR3 extends over 16 amino acids. Germline-derived CDR1 and CDR2 are MRHNA and SNTAGT. The germline V and J ends were trimmed by 6 bases and 0 bases, with 15 bases remaining between them. The CDR3: CASSLKTDYSNQPQHF. CDR3 DNA sequence: TGTGCCAGCAGCCTTAAGACCGATTATAGCAATCAGCCCCAGCATTTT.

CDR3 DNA sequence: TGTGCCAGCAGCTCCACGGGACAGGGGTACGAGCAGTACTTC. Translating it yields CASSSTGQGYEQYF. V usage is TRBV9 and J usage is TRBJ2-7, with 10 bases fitting TRBD1. Germline loops: CDR1 SGDLS, CDR2 YYNGEE. The CDR3 is 14 amino acids. Trimming cost V 4 bases and J 4 bases; bases outside gene matches: 5.

This clone has a handful of counts. This chain links TRBV5-5 with TRBJ1-5; 7 bases line up with TRBD1. This CDR3 spans 20 amino acids. Trimming removed 0 bases from V and 0 bases from J; junction bases left unmatched: 15. Germline CDR1 reads SGHKS; CDR2 reads YYEKEE (reference sequence). The CDR3 coding sequence is TGTGCCAGCAGCTTGGTTATGGGCAGGGGGGCGGAATATAGCAATCAGCCCCAGCATTTT. It codes for CASSLVMGRGAEYSNQPQHF.

The chain joins TRBV19 to TRBJ1-5; D may be TRBD1 (6 bases). Trimming took 2 bases from V and 1 from J, leaving 12 bases between them. The CDR3 has 16 amino acids. The germline CDR1 and CDR2 sequences are LNHDA and SQIVND (reference sequence). The CDR3 nucleotides are TGTGCCAGTAGTATAATAGGGGGATTAAGCAATCAGCCCCAGCATTTT. Residues: CASSIIGGLSNQPQHF.

The V call is TRBV6-5, the J call TRBJ1-1; D is perhaps TRBD1 (5 bases). The length of the CDR3 is 15 residues. The germline gives CDR1 MNHEY, CDR2 SVGAGI. V shed 2 bases and J shed 0 bases, with 10 bases lying between them. The DNA for the CDR3 is TGTGCCAGCAGTTACGGGACGACCATGAACACTGAAGCTTTCTTT. This encodes CASSYGTTMNTEAFF.

The chain links TRBV4-2 to TRBJ1-2, with D perhaps matching TRBD1 (5 bases). CDR3 length: 15 residues. Germline V lookup: CDR1 LGHNA, CDR2 YNFKEQ. V gave up 4 bases and J gave up 0 bases, with 12 bases separating them. CDR3 coding DNA: TGTGCCAGCAGCCCCCGGGACGGCCCTAACTATGGCTACACCTTC. Amino acids: CASSPRDGPNYGYTF.

The chain links TRBV18 to TRBJ2-1; D uncertain. Germline values: CDR1 KGHSH, CDR2 LQKENI. The germline V and J ends were trimmed by 0 bases and 0 bases, with 18 bases remaining between them. The CDR3 is made up of 19 amino acids. CDR3 nucleotide sequence: TGTGCCAGCTCACCACCAAGCACCGTAGGAGTTGGCTCCTACAATGAGCAGTTCTTC. It encodes CASSPPSTVGVGSYNEQFF. Full variable domain (rest looked up from reference TRBV18 and TRBJ2-1): NAGVMQNPRHLVRRRGQEARLRCSPMKGHSHVYWYRQLPEEGLKFMVYLQKENIIDESGMPKERFSAEFPKEGPSILRIQQVVRGDSAAYFCASSPPSTVGVGSYNEQFFGPGTRLTVL.

This rearrangement joins TRBV5-1 to TRBJ2-1, with unresolved D. Germline V gives CDR1 SGHRS, CDR2 YFSETQ. The CDR3 is 16 residues long. Trimming stripped 1 base from V and 1 base from J, with 12 bases between. The CDR3 DNA reads as TGCGCCAGCAGCTTGATTCCAGCAGCTTCCTACAATGAGCAGTTCTTC. Amino acids: CASSLIPAASYNEQFF. The full variable domain, with the rest looked up from reference TRBV5-1 and TRBJ2-1, is KAGVTQTPRYLIKTRGQQVTLSCSPISGHRSVSWYQQTPGQGLQFLFEYFSETQRNKGNFPGRFSGRQFSNSRSEMNVSTLELGDSALYLCASSLIPAASYNEQFFGPGTRLTVL.

V and J are TRBV28 and TRBJ2-3; D might be TRBD1 or TRBD2, each matching 6 bases. Trimming took 7 bases from V and 5 from J, leaving 16 bases between them. Germline-derived CDR1 and CDR2 are MDHEN and SYDVKM. The CDR3 covers 14 residues. CDR3 DNA: TGTGCCAGCACGGAGGGGGGAAGGGTAGATACGCAGTATTTT. The encoded protein is CASTEGGRVDTQYF.

The gene calls are TRBV7-2 and TRBJ1-4, with TRBD1 matching over 12 bases. CDR3 length: 18 amino acids. V was pared by 4 bases and J by 8 bases, with 14 bases of the junction left unmatched. Germline V gene lookup returns CDR1 SGHTA and CDR2 FQGNSA. CDR3 protein: CASSSLSGTGGELEKLFF. The CDR3 nucleotides read TGTGCCAGCAGCTCACTATCCGGGACAGGGGGCGAGCTGGAAAAACTGTTTTTT.

In regard to this clone: An end of the junction does not agree with germline; a read error may underlie this. V gene TRBV7-9 combines with J gene TRBJ1-1, with D unclear. The CDR3 has 12 residues. Germline values: CDR1 SEHNR, CDR2 FQNEAQ (reference sequence). CDR3 sequence (DNA): TGTGCCAGCAGCTTAGCCCCGGACTCGTGGATCTTT. It translates to CASSLAPDSWIF. The full variable domain, its missing parts supplied by reference TRBV7-9 and TRBJ1-1, is DTGVSQNPRHKITKRGQNVTFRCDPISEHNRLYWYRQTLGQGPEFLTYFQNEAQLEKSRLLSDRFSAERPKGSFSTLEIQRTEQGDSAMYLCASSLAPDSWIFGQGTRLTVV.

The count of this clone is one. The V call is TRBV12-3 or TRBV12-4, the J call TRBJ1-1; no definite D call. The CDR3 consists of 13 residues. Trimming cost V 7 bases and J 4 bases, with 13 bases left between them. The CDR3 reads CASTTQAGTEAFF. The CDR3 DNA follows: TGTGCCAGCACAACACAAGCAGGCACTGAAGCTTTCTTT.

The V and J genes are TRBV2 and TRBJ2-7; 12 nucleotides align to TRBD2. The CDR3 is 18 amino acids. Per germline, CDR1 SNHLY and CDR2 FYNNEI. Trimming removed 6 bases from V and 2 bases from J; junction bases left unmatched: 14. CDR3 protein: CASSLLTSGGKGAYEQYF. CDR3 bases: TGTGCCAGCAGCCTCCTGACTAGCGGGGGAAAAGGGGCCTACGAGCAGTACTTC.